One and the same sample provided the 15 T cell receptor beta chains below, sequenced in a study of draining lymph node invasion in breast cancer (dated by TCRdb to 2018 to 2021). Memory conventional CD4 T cells were sorted as CD4+ CD45RA- CD25- cells. The library was made by bulk RNA-seq. TCRdb names Illumina HiSeq 2500 as the instrument used. The raw public data were reprocessed by TCRdb itself: fastp quality trimming at Q25, MiXCR clonotype calling, in-frame beta chains only. Rows with a matching CDR3 protein are joined into one entry that keeps the most common DNA and genes. Recorded for this sample are approximately 1,300 distinct CDR3 sequences; about 64% of them occurred a single time. The top ten clonotypes cover under 7.5% of the sample. Sequencing was carried out using sorted memory CD4+ effector T cells from the tumor. What the cell subset or site label conveys for this sample: CD45RA-negative sorted CD4+ T cells (memory Tconv or effector/memory Treg). Source of these receptors: a female donor with luminal breast cancer.

This clonotype has only one observation. The chain carries TRBV3-1 and TRBJ2-7; the D is unclear. With 4 bases removed from V and 3 bases from J, the gap between germline ends came to 10 bases. The CDR3 covers 13 residues. From germline, CDR1 is LGHDT and CDR2 YNNKEL (reference sequence). The CDR3 sequence is CASSPARFYEQYF. In DNA form, the CDR3 reads TGTGCCAGCAGCCCCGCCAGGTTCTACGAGCAGTACTTC.

The rearrangement links TRBV7-2 to TRBJ2-7; D gene uncertain. The CDR3 is 13 amino acids. The germline V gene has CDR1 SGHTA and CDR2 FQGNSA. The V end was cut by 1 base, the J end by 3 bases, with 7 bases between. This CDR3 reads CASSLDPVYEQYF. The CDR3 bases are TGTGCCAGCAGCTTAGACCCAGTCTACGAGCAGTACTTC.

The J gene is TRBJ1-1, the V gene TRBV7-1; 7 nucleotides agree with TRBD1. TRBV7-1 is an ORF, with its function uncertain. This CDR3 has 13 residues. V lost 1 base, J lost 8 bases, and 4 bases stayed unmatched. The CDR3 coding sequence is TGTGCCAGCAGCTCAGGACAGGGTAGAGAAGCTTTCTTT. This codes for CASSSGQGREAFF.

This clonotype was seen more than once but under ten times. The chain recombines TRBV7-8 with TRBJ2-3; D is unresolved. The CDR3 covers 12 residues. V was cut by 1 base and J by 6 bases, with 5 bases left in between. The germline V gene has CDR1 SGHVS and CDR2 FQNEAQ. CDR3: CASSLVGDTQYF. CDR3 DNA sequence: TGTGCCAGCAGCTTAGTGGGTGATACGCAGTATTTT.

The genes are TRBV6-1 and TRBJ2-7; D is ambiguous. CDR3 length: 14 residues. The V and J ends lost 1 base and 0 bases respectively, with 7 bases between them. From germline, CDR1 is MNHNS and CDR2 SASEGT. Written as DNA, the CDR3 is TGTGCCAGCAGTGAAGGTTGGTCCTCCTACGAGCAGTACTTC. Residues: CASSEGWSSYEQYF.

V gene TRBV6-1 combines with J gene TRBJ1-2; D is perhaps TRBD1 (5 bases). With 6 bases removed from V and 6 bases from J, the gap between germline ends came to 11 bases. The CDR3 is 12 residues long. Germline-derived CDR1 and CDR2 are MNHNS and SASEGT. The CDR3: CASRADNHGYTF. The CDR3 DNA sequence: TGTGCCAGCAGGGCGGACAATCATGGCTACACCTTC.

V is TRBV5-6 and J is TRBJ2-5; D is unresolved. The germline V gene has CDR1 SGHDT and CDR2 YYEEEE. The CDR3 is made up of 13 amino acids. V was pared by 4 bases and J by 4 bases, with 11 bases between. Here the CDR3 DNA reads TGTGCCAGCAGCCCTCCATCCACAGAGACCCAGTACTTC. Encoded protein: CASSPPSTETQYF.

Only a few counts were recorded for this clonotype. V gene TRBV5-1 combines with J gene TRBJ1-1, with D possibly being TRBD1 (5 bases). The CDR3 spans 13 residues. The V gene's germline CDR1 is SGHRS and CDR2 YFSETQ. The germline V and J ends were trimmed by 5 bases and 1 base, with 9 bases remaining between them. The CDR3 DNA reads as TGCGCCAGCAGACTGGACAAGAACACTGAAGCTTTCTTT. Translating gives CASRLDKNTEAFF.

The chain is built from TRBV27 and TRBJ2-1; 7 nucleotides align to TRBD2. The CDR3 contains 16 residues. Looked up from germline, CDR1 is MNHEY and CDR2 is SMNVEV (reference sequence). V lost 3 bases and J lost 3; bases outside the gene matches: 8. The CDR3 DNA is TGTGCCAGCAGTTTCCAGCGGGGCCCTTACTACAATGAGCAGTTCTTC. Residues: CASSFQRGPYYNEQFF.

The chain combines TRBV6-2 or TRBV6-3 with TRBJ1-2, with 7 bases identical to TRBD1. Trimming at V came to 2 bases and at J to 4 bases, leaving 4 bases not matched to a gene. Germline CDR1 is MNHEY and CDR2 is SVGEGT. CDR3 length: 14 residues. The CDR3 loop is CASSYDRAPYGYTF. The CDR3 nucleotides read TGTGCCAGCAGTTACGACAGGGCACCCTATGGCTACACCTTC.

The chain employs TRBV19 and TRBJ1-2, with a possible D match to TRBD1 (6 bases). The germline CDR1 and CDR2 sequences are LNHDA and SQIVND (reference sequence). This CDR3 region has 17 residues. Deletions cut 3 bases from V and 3 bases from J, with 20 bases between. CDR3 DNA sequence: TGTGCCAGTAGTATGCGTTCCGGGGGCGCGGGAGACTATGGCTACACCTTC. Protein sequence: CASSMRSGGAGDYGYTF.

Only a few counts were recorded for this clonotype. The chain carries TRBV5-1 and TRBJ2-3, with no clear D. Trimming cost V 0 bases and J 2 bases, with 7 bases left between them. The germline gives CDR1 SGHRS, CDR2 YFSETQ. This CDR3 region has 14 residues. The CDR3 reads CASSLGTPTDTQYF. The CDR3 DNA reads as TGCGCCAGCAGCTTGGGTACCCCCACAGATACGCAGTATTTT.

V and J are TRBV5-4 and TRBJ2-5; the D call may be TRBD1 or TRBD2 (6 bases each). The length of the CDR3 is 16 residues. Trimming took off 0 bases at V and 3 bases at J, with 15 bases between the two ends. Germline V gene lookup returns CDR1 SGHNT and CDR2 YYREEE (reference sequence). The CDR3 protein is CASSLGRRGAEETQYF. DNA for the CDR3: TGTGCCAGCAGCTTGGGGAGAAGGGGGGCTGAAGAGACCCAGTACTTC. The complete variable domain, with remaining parts taken from reference TRBV5-4 and TRBJ2-5, reads ETGVTQSPTHLIKTRGQQVTLRCSSQSGHNTVSWYQQALGQGPQFIFQYYREEENGRGNFPPRFSGLQFPNYSSELNVNALELDDSALYLCASSLGRRGAEETQYFGPGTRLLVL.

The V and J genes are TRBV7-3 and TRBJ1-5; weak D call: TRBD1 (6 bases). The V end was cut by 1 base, the J end by 6 bases, with 10 bases between. Germline V gene data show CDR1 as SGHTA and CDR2 as FQGTGA. The CDR3 is 14 residues long. CDR3 sequence reads: CASSLIGGGQPQHF. The CDR3 DNA reads TGTGCCAGCAGCTTAATAGGGGGAGGTCAGCCCCAGCATTTT.

This sequence joins TRBV7-6 and TRBJ2-3, with 10 nucleotides matching TRBD1. The CDR3 runs 16 residues. V lost 5 bases, J lost 1 base, and 6 bases stayed unmatched. Germline values: CDR1 SGHVS, CDR2 FNYEAQ. CDR3 region: CASSTGGTGGTDTQYF. The CDR3 bases are TGTGCCAGCAGCACCGGTGGGACAGGGGGCACAGATACGCAGTATTTT.